This TCR delta chain was found in a study of gamma-delta T cells after stem cell transplantation. TCRdb re-processed the RT-PCR reads using CATT. The sample shows fewer than 2,500 delta-chain clones, more than 0.95% of them seen only once. This clone was counted between two and nine times. A single base separates this from a much larger clone, so it may be a read error. Per germline, CDR1 TSWWSYY and CDR2 QGS. This CDR3 comprises 22 residues. V shed 3 bases and J shed 3 bases, with 35 bases lying between them. The chain is built from TRDV1 and TRDJ1, with D possibly being TRDD3 (8 bases). The sequence came from a human donor. It is not recorded whose cells these are; they may come from a transplant donor. Material: gamma-delta T cells. The CDR3 DNA is TGTGCTCTTGGGGAGTCGCCCTTCCTCAGACTGGGGGGGCCTCCTGTCGCCGATAAACTCATCTTT. This sequence encodes CALGESPFLRLGGPPVADKLIF.